This TCR beta chain was sequenced during a study of spatial heterogeneity in lung cancer (dated by TCRdb to about 2019). Looking at the study overall: Beta-chain transcripts were consistently detected in greater numbers than alpha-chain transcripts, which likely reflected higher beta-chain transcript abundance. In non-small cell lung cancer, the study quantitatively compared TCR alpha and beta repertoires across several tumor regions, matched nontumor lung, and blood. TCR repertoire features were related to nonsynonymous mutation counts determined by whole-exome sequencing of tumor tissue. At surgery, about 210 tumor regions, approximately 64 matched nontumor lung samples and 56 PBMC samples were TCR-sequenced for both alpha and beta chains. In the raw uncorrected reads, each unique combination of TCR and UMI appeared on average more than ten times. What the study reported, not specific to this receptor: Confirming at a functional level the hypothesis that regional TCRs recognize regional mutations was considered to require additional single-cell paired TCR alpha and beta sequencing. Ubiquitous expanded tumor TCRs were detected in blood more often at tumor resection than at routine follow-up.

CDR1 and CDR2, looked up from the germline V gene (reference sequence), are MNHNY and SVGAGI. V is reduced by 6 bases and J by 7 bases, leaving a spacing of 9 bases between them. The CDR3 starts with the cysteine, ends with the phenylalanine, and has 11 residues. Left in the record is the CDR3 DNA by itself, 33 bases read in frame from the first base. Ten or more counts support this clonotype. The antigen it binds to is not known. Qualities for individual bases were not recorded, and no much larger clone is one base off. Preparation of the library involved 5' RACE. Sequenced using a NextSeq 500. To allow correction of PCR and sequencing errors, the TCR library protocol tagged every TCR cDNA molecule with a unique molecular identifier. As for how the authors treated the data: TCR identification, UMI-based error correction and CDR3 extraction were performed with Decombinator tools. Expanded TCRs were defined as those above a frequency of 2 per 1,000, corresponding to the top 1% of the tumor frequency distribution. Each repertoire was subsampled 100 times to 5,000 TCRs, after which Renyi diversity was computed with the R vegan package. CDR3 similarity networks were built from amino acid triplet string-kernel similarity, with CDR3s being connected when pairwise similarity was above 0.82. Clones were called with MiXCR by TCRdb after fastp trimmed the public reads at Q25, and only in-frame beta chains were retained. Every entry covers one CDR3 protein and lists the most common genes and DNA from its rows. In this record, the V and J calls reflect TCRdb's handling and not the investigators' own analysis. Across this sample there are approximately 38,000 distinct CDR3 sequences, with 5.8% seen only once. The ten most abundant clones make up 11% of the sample.

Explained via the paper, the time point label denotes: sample taken at primary tumor resection. Without any cell sorting, TCR sequencing was performed on whole RNA extracted either from tumor and nontumor lung tissue or from cryopreserved PBMC samples. The donors were more than 60 patients from the lung TRACERx cohort who had early-stage, untreated non-small cell lung cancer. Only patients with enough RNA available from two or more tumor regions were chosen for TCR sequencing. Source: PBMCs, taken at surgery. This clonotype was sampled from a male donor with early-stage non-small cell lung cancer. The chain was built from TRBV6-6 and TRBJ1-1, with a tentative D gene TRBD1 over 5 matching bases. The DNA sequence follows: TGTGCCAGCAGAGACAGTGGTGAAGCTTTCTTT. It encodes CASRDSGEAFF.